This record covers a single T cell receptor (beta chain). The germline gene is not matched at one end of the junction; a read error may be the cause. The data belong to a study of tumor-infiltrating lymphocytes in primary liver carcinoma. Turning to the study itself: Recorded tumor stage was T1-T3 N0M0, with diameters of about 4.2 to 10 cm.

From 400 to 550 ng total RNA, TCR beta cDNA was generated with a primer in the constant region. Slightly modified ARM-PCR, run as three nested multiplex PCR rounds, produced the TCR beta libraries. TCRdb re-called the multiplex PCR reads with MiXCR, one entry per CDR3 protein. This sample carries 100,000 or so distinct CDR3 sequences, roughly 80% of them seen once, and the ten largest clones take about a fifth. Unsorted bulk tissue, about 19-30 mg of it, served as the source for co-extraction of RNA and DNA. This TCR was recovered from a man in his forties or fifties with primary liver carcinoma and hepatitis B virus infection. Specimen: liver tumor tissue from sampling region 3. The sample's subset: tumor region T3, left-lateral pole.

The DNA for the CDR3 is TGTGCCAACAGTCAGCCTACAGGGAGGTCTTACATTGAGCAGTTCTTC. Its translation: CANSQPTGRSYIEQFF. This chain connects TRBV6-1 to TRBJ2-1; D may correspond to TRBD1 or TRBD2 (6 bases each). This CDR3 contains 16 residues. Germline V gene sequence: CDR1 MNHNS, CDR2 SASEGT.